A selection of T cell receptor beta chains follows, all from one sample in a study of shared clonotypes between healthy human individuals. Data came from immunoSEQ multiplex PCR; TCRdb stores just in-frame clones and leaves some out. The table includes around 620,000 clones, roughly 95% detected once. Sequencing input: naive CD8+ T cells sorted from blood. The receptors originated from a woman aged 25 to 39 in good health. Each CDR3 is given with its conserved first and last residue. D genes are given only for firm matches. Size values are once, few and many counts, or a class for expanded clones, and some rows have none.

j_call,v_call,d_call,clone_size,cdr3_nt,cdr3_aa
TRBJ2-3,TRBV9,-,-,TGTGCCAGCAGCGTAGACGGGGGAGGAGATACGCAGTATTTT,CASSVDGGGDTQYF
TRBJ2-7,TRBV19,-,once,TGTGCCAGTAGCGTGGGGACTCCTTTTTCCTACGAGCAGTACTTC,CASSVGTPFSYEQYF
TRBJ2-7,TRBV5-6,TRBD2,-,TGTGCCAGCAGCTTAAAAAATCGGGGGGGTCCCGACGAGCAGTACTTC,CASSLKNRGGPDEQYF
TRBJ2-2,TRBV5-4,TRBD1,-,TGTGCCAGCAGCTCCGAAGGGTCCGGGACAGGGTTTTACACCGGGGAGCTGTTTTTT,CASSSEGSGTGFYTGELFF
TRBJ2-1,TRBV27,-,few,TGTGCCAGCAGTTGGGGGAGCTCCTACAATGAGCAGTTCTTC,CASSWGSSYNEQFF
TRBJ2-2,TRBV5-5,TRBD1,-,TGTGCCAGCAGCTTAGGACAGGGGGGCACCGGGGAGCTGTTTTTT,CASSLGQGGTGELFF
TRBJ1-2,TRBV5-8,-,-,TGTGCCAGCAGCTTCCTCGGGGGTGGCTATGGCTACACCTTC,CASSFLGGGYGYTF
TRBJ1-5,TRBV9,TRBD1,-,TGTGCCAGCAGCGTCCGGGACAGGGATAGCAATCAGCCCCAGCATTTT,CASSVRDRDSNQPQHF
TRBJ2-7,TRBV5-4,TRBD2,-,TGTGCCAGCAGCTCGGGAGGCTCCTACGAGCAGTACTTC,CASSSGGSYEQYF
TRBJ2-2,TRBV9,-,-,TGTGCCAGCAGCGCCTACTTACTAAACGCCGGGGAGCTGTTTTTT,CASSAYLLNAGELFF
TRBJ1-4,TRBV7-9,TRBD1,-,TGTGCCAGCAGCTCAGGGGGAGAGGACGAAAAACTGTTTTTT,CASSSGGEDEKLFF
TRBJ2-7,TRBV7-9,TRBD1,once,TGTGCCAGCAGCCCTCGGACAGGACCAGCCTACGAGCAGTACTTC,CASSPRTGPAYEQYF
TRBJ2-7,TRBV5-1,-,-,TGCGCCAGCAGGGCCAGTTGGGCAGAGCAGGAAGAGCAGTACTTC,CASRASWAEQEEQYF
TRBJ1-3,TRBV19,-,-,TGTGCCAGTACGGCAGGGATGGGCTCTGGAAACACCATATATTTT,CASTAGMGSGNTIYF
TRBJ1-1,TRBV29-1,-,few,TGCAGCGTCCGGGACGTGGGAGGCACTGAAGCTTTCTTT,CSVRDVGGTEAFF
TRBJ2-3,TRBV7-2,TRBD2,-,TGTGCCAGCAGCTTAATCGGCGGACCGGGACTAGCGGGAGAGGGTACGCAGTATTTT,CASSLIGGPGLAGEGTQYF
TRBJ2-7,TRBV6-5,TRBD1,-,TGTGCCAGCAGTTGGGACAGAGCCTACGAGCAGTACTTC,CASSWDRAYEQYF
TRBJ2-7,TRBV4-1,TRBD1,-,TGCGCCAGCAGCCCCCGGGACAGGTCCTACGAGCAGTACTTC,CASSPRDRSYEQYF
TRBJ2-7,TRBV19,TRBD1,-,TGTGCCAGTAGTCCCACAGGGGGCGACTACGAGCAGTACTTC,CASSPTGGDYEQYF
TRBJ1-6,TRBV28,TRBD1,-,TGTGCCAGCAGTTTCGACCGGACAGGGTGGAATTCACCCCTCCACTTT,CASSFDRTGWNSPLHF
TRBJ2-7,TRBV5-6,TRBD1,-,TGTGCCAGCAGTTTTACAGGGGTAGGCTACGAGCAGTACTTC,CASSFTGVGYEQYF
TRBJ1-5,TRBV7-6,-,-,TGTGCCAGCAGCTTAGAGGACCATCAGCCCCAGCATTTT,CASSLEDHQPQHF
TRBJ2-2,TRBV7-9,TRBD1,-,TGTGCCAGCAGCCACAGGGGTTTAGGCACCGGGGAGCTGTTTTTT,CASSHRGLGTGELFF
TRBJ2-7,TRBV28,-,-,TGTGCCAGCAGTCGTACAGACTCTACCTACGAGCAGTACTTC,CASSRTDSTYEQYF
TRBJ2-7,TRBV11-2,TRBD2,-,TGTGCCAGCAGCCCGGGGAGGGTCCCAAGCGGGGAGCAGTACTTC,CASSPGRVPSGEQYF
TRBJ2-1,TRBV7-9,TRBD2,-,TGTGCCACGGATAGCGGGAGAACTGAGCAGTTCTTC,CATDSGRTEQFF
TRBJ1-4,TRBV7-9,-,-,TGTGCCAGCAGCGTGGGGGTTGGTCCCCTCCTTGAAAAACTGTTTTTT,CASSVGVGPLLEKLFF
TRBJ2-2,TRBV7-6,TRBD2,-,TGTGCCAGCAGCCGCTTGGACAGAATTCTGACTAGCGGGAGGGCCAGCGGGGAGCTGTTTTTT,CASSRLDRILTSGRASGELFF
TRBJ2-5,TRBV28,TRBD2,once,TGTGCCAGCAGTTCGGGGGGAGTGACCCAGTACTTC,CASSSGGVTQYF
TRBJ2-5,TRBV10-3,TRBD2,-,TGTGCCATCAGTGACCTACTAGCGGGAAGCCGAGAGACCCAGTACTTC,CAISDLLAGSRETQYF
TRBJ1-4,TRBV13,TRBD1,once,TGTGCCAGCACCAACAGGGGAGGGGAAAAACTGTTTTTT,CASTNRGGEKLFF
TRBJ1-2,TRBV28,-,-,TGTGCCAGCCTCGGCCCTGCTAACTATGGCTACACCTTC,CASLGPANYGYTF
TRBJ1-2,TRBV11-2,-,-,TGTGCCAGCAGGACGGATACAATTAGCTACACCTTC,CASRTDTISYTF
TRBJ2-4,TRBV11-3,-,-,TGTGCCAGCAGCTTAGATGGAGGCATTCAGTACTTC,CASSLDGGIQYF
TRBJ2-3,TRBV9,-,-,TGTGCCAGCAGCGCGGATGAGCCCACAGATACGCAGTATTTT,CASSADEPTDTQYF